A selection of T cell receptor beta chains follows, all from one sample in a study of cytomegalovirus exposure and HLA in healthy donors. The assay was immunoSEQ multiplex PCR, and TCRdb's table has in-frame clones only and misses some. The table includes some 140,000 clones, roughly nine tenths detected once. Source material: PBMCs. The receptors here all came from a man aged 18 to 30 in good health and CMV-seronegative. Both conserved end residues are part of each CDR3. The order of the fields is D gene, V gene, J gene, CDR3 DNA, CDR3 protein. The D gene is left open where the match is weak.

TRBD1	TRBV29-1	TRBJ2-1	TGCAGCGTTGACCACTGGGACAGGTCCAATGAGCAGTTCTTC	CSVDHWDRSNEQFF
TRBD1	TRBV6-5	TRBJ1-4	TGTGCCAGCGGCGACAGAGACAGGGGTAATGAAAAACTGTTTTTT	CASGDRDRGNEKLFF
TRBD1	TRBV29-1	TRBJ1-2	TGCAGCGTTGAGGGCAGGGGGTTGGACTATGGCTACACCTTC	CSVEGRGLDYGYTF
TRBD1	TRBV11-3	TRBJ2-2	TGTGCCAGCAGCATGGACAGGGGAGAAGCCGGGGAGCTGTTTTTT	CASSMDRGEAGELFF
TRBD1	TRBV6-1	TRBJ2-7	TGTGCCAGCACCAAAGTCCGGGACAGATCCTACGAGCAGTACTTC	CASTKVRDRSYEQYF
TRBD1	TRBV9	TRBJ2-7	TGTGCCAGCAGCAACCGACAGGGCGTGGGCTCCTACGAGCAGTACTTC	CASSNRQGVGSYEQYF
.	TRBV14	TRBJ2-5	TGTGCCAGCGGGATAACAGGGGAGACCCAGTACTTC	CASGITGETQYF
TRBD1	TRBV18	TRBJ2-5	TGTGCCAGCTCACCATATGGGGACAGAAAAGAGACCCAGTACTTC	CASSPYGDRKETQYF
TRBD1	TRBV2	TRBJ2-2	TGTGCCAGCAGAGGGGGGACAGGGGTTCTTGTCACCGGGGAGCTGTTTTTT	CASRGGTGVLVTGELFF
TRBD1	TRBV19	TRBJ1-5	TGTGCCACCCAAAAACAGGGGTGGGGCCAGCCCCAGCATTTT	CATQKQGWGQPQHF
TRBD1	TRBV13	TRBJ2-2	TGTGCCAGCAGCTTAGGCCTTCCGGGACAGGGAAGGACCGGGGAGCTGTTTTTT	CASSLGLPGQGRTGELFF